One sample yielded the 22 T cell receptor beta chains listed below, sequenced in a study of cytomegalovirus exposure and HLA in healthy donors. The PCR had 60 Vbeta and 13 Jbeta primers. Sequencing was performed with immunoSEQ multiplex PCR; in TCRdb, only in-frame clones are kept and a portion is missing. The data show under 200,000 clones, with roughly 80% seen just once and approximately 3.9% held by the top ten. Sequencing input: PBMCs. These receptors originate from a man over 45 in good health and CMV-seronegative.

V gene TRBV9 combines with J gene TRBJ1-6, with 7 bases that match TRBD1. V shed 4 bases and J 7 bases; nucleotides not matched to a gene: 8. CDR3 length: 15 amino acids. Per the germline V gene, CDR1 is SGDLS and CDR2 is YYNGEE. In nucleotides, the CDR3 is TGTGCCAGCAGCCCAGCCCCAGGGGGAAATTCACCCCTCCACTTT. Translating it yields CASSPAPGGNSPLHF. The full variable domain, completed using reference TRBV9 and TRBJ1-6, is DSGVTQTPKHLITATGQRVTLRCSPRSGDLSVYWYQQSLDQGLQFLIQYYNGEERAKGNILERFSAQQFPDLHSELNLSSLELGDSALYFCASSPAPGGNSPLHFGNGTRLTVT.

The rearrangement links TRBV10-3 to TRBJ2-7; D is possibly TRBD2 (6 bases). The CDR3 loop spans 13 amino acids. The germline V and J ends were trimmed by 4 bases and 6 bases, with 13 bases remaining between them. Germline V gives CDR1 ENHRY, CDR2 SYGVKD. The CDR3 loop reads CAISGGEFREQYF. For the CDR3, the DNA is TGTGCCATCAGTGGGGGGGAGTTCCGCGAGCAGTACTTC.

This clone was recorded only once. The germline gene is not matched at one end of the junction; a read error may be the cause. This chain joins TRBV7-9 and TRBJ1-2; 7 nucleotides align to TRBD1. The CDR3 has 14 amino acids. Germline CDR1 SEHNR, CDR2 FQNEAQ (reference sequence). The CDR3 sequence: CSSSRQGPNYGYTF. CDR3 coding DNA: TGTTCCAGCAGCCGACAGGGTCCAAACTATGGCTACACCTTC.

This clone was picked up a small number of times. The chain recombines TRBV14 with TRBJ2-5; 14 bases map to TRBD2. The CDR3 loop spans 18 amino acids. V shed 2 bases, J shed 0 bases, and the junction held 5 bases outside the gene matches. Per germline, CDR1 SGHDN and CDR2 FVKESK. This CDR3 reads CASSQRLAGGPYQETQYF. The CDR3 region has the DNA TGTGCCAGCAGCCAAAGACTAGCGGGGGGGCCTTACCAAGAGACCCAGTACTTC.

The V gene is TRBV7-8, the J gene TRBJ1-2, with 8 bases lining up with TRBD1. The CDR3 has 15 residues. With 5 bases clipped from V and 4 bases from J, the junction kept 9 bases outside the gene matches. The germline CDR1 and CDR2 sequences are SGHVS and FQNEAQ. The CDR3 DNA sequence: TGTGCCAGCAGCGAAAGCAGGGGGCAGATCTATGGCTACACCTTC. This sequence encodes CASSESRGQIYGYTF.

The sample holds one count of this clone. V and J are TRBV2 and TRBJ1-5; tentative D call: TRBD1 (5 bases). V lost 6 bases and J 1 base, leaving 13 bases between the germline ends. This CDR3 spans 15 amino acids. Germline V CDR1 and CDR2: SNHLY, FYNNEI. The CDR3 region has the DNA TGTGCCAGCAGAGTTCAGGGTTTGAGCAATCAGCCCCAGCATTTT. Amino acids: CASRVQGLSNQPQHF.

The CDR3 loop is CASSRRDEQFF. The CDR3 DNA reads TGTGCCAGCAGTCGCCGGGATGAGCAGTTCTTC. The V and J genes are TRBV6-5 and TRBJ2-1; no definite D call. The CDR3 extends over 11 amino acids. V lost 5 bases and J 8 bases, leaving 7 bases between the germline ends. Germline V gives CDR1 MNHEY, CDR2 SVGAGI.

This clone was detected only once. V and J are TRBV7-6 and TRBJ2-1, with D tentatively TRBD1 (5 bases). Per the germline V gene, CDR1 is SGHVS and CDR2 is FNYEAQ. This CDR3 is 14 amino acids long. The V gene lost 1 base and the J gene lost 3 bases, with 7 bases spanning the gap. The CDR3 reads CASSLGGFYNEQFF. In DNA, the CDR3 is TGTGCCAGCAGCTTAGGGGGCTTCTACAATGAGCAGTTCTTC. Full variable domain (remainder filled in from reference TRBV7-6 and TRBJ2-1): GAGVSQSPRYKVTKRGQDVALRCDPISGHVSLYWYRQALGQGPEFLTYFNYEAQQDKSGLPNDRFSAERPEGSISTLTIQRTEQRDSAMYRCASSLGGFYNEQFFGPGTRLTVL.

This clone was counted only a few times. The CDR3 DNA sequence: TGTGCCAGTACCACTACCGGGGTCCTACCCTATGGCTACACCTTC. Translating it yields CASTTTGVLPYGYTF. The V gene is TRBV19, the J gene TRBJ1-2; D ambiguous. Germline V lookup: CDR1 LNHDA, CDR2 SQIVND (reference sequence). The CDR3 totals 15 residues. V shed 7 bases and J shed 4 bases, with 19 bases lying between them.

The gene calls are TRBV15 and TRBJ2-7; no clear D gene. This CDR3 has 14 residues. Germline loops: CDR1 LNHNV, CDR2 YYDKDF (reference sequence). Trimming stripped 0 bases from V and 4 bases from J, with 10 bases between. The CDR3 bases are TGTGCCACCAGCAGAGATCGAACAGATTACGAGCAGTACTTC. This encodes CATSRDRTDYEQYF.

This clone was seen only once. V gene TRBV28 combines with J gene TRBJ1-1; 11 bases are a match to TRBD1. The CDR3 contains 14 residues. J lost 4 bases, V lost 5 bases, and 3 bases had no gene match. Per germline, CDR1 MDHEN and CDR2 SYDVKM. The CDR3, as DNA: TGTGCCAGCAGTCATGGACAGGGGGCCACTGAAGCTTTCTTT. Translated, it gives CASSHGQGATEAFF. Full variable domain (outside the CDR3, taken from reference TRBV28 and TRBJ1-1): DVKVTQSSRYLVKRTGEKVFLECVQDMDHENMFWYRQDPGLGLRLIYFSYDVKMKEKGDIPEGYSVSREKKERFSLILESASTNQTSMYLCASSHGQGATEAFFGQGTRLTVV.

On this clone: One end of the junction varies from germline; a read error may be responsible. Here the CDR3 reads CSSSLTTGANEKLFF. CDR3 coding DNA: TGTTCCAGCAGCTTAACGACAGGGGCTAATGAAAAACTGTTTTTT. V usage is TRBV7-9 and J usage is TRBJ1-4; 8 bases agree with TRBD1. Germline CDR1 and CDR2: SEHNR and FQNEAQ (reference sequence). The CDR3 runs 15 residues.

The CDR3 sequence is CASSSGNGNTIYF. In DNA form, the CDR3 reads TGCGCCAGCAGCTCAGGGAATGGAAACACCATATATTTT. This chain links TRBV5-1 with TRBJ1-3; perhaps TRBD1 as D (5 bases). This CDR3 has 13 amino acids. CDR1 is SGHRS and CDR2 is YFSETQ in the germline V gene. V was clipped by 3 bases and J by 3 bases, with 7 bases between them.

The rearrangement uses TRBV30 and TRBJ1-6; D is ambiguous. V was trimmed by 2 bases and J by 11 bases, leaving 16 bases between them. The germline CDR1 and CDR2 sequences are GTSNPN and SVGIG (reference sequence). The CDR3 consists of 14 residues. The CDR3 DNA follows: TGTGCCTGGAGTCCTGACATCTCCTTGACACCCCTCCACTTT. As protein: CAWSPDISLTPLHF.

The CDR3 DNA sequence: TGTGCCAGCAGCCGAGGACTAGCGGGGCACTACAATGAGCAGTTCTTC. The encoded protein is CASSRGLAGHYNEQFF. The chain couples TRBV5-4 to TRBJ2-1, with 12 nucleotides matching TRBD2. The CDR3 extends over 16 amino acids. V lost 4 bases, J lost 3 bases, and 5 bases stayed unmatched. Germline loops: CDR1 SGHNT, CDR2 YYREEE (reference sequence). Drawing the rest from reference TRBV5-4 and TRBJ2-1, the complete variable domain is ETGVTQSPTHLIKTRGQQVTLRCSSQSGHNTVSWYQQALGQGPQFIFQYYREEENGRGNFPPRFSGLQFPNYSSELNVNALELDDSALYLCASSRGLAGHYNEQFFGPGTRLTVL.

This clone has only a few counts. This chain connects TRBV30 to TRBJ2-2, with D uncertain. Germline CDR1 GTSNPN, CDR2 SVGIG (reference sequence). V lost 4 bases, J lost 6 bases, and 6 bases lay in between. The CDR3 spans 11 residues. The CDR3 DNA follows: TGTGCCTGGACGGTTCCCGGGGAGCTGTTTTTT. This codes for CAWTVPGELFF.

The J gene is TRBJ1-2, the V gene TRBV18; D unresolved. V was shortened by 2 bases and J by 5 bases, with 15 bases between the two germline ends. This CDR3 region has 15 residues. In germline, CDR1 is KGHSH, CDR2 LQKENI. CDR3 amino acids: CASSPSRQIAYGYTF. As DNA, the CDR3 is TGTGCCAGCTCACCAAGTCGGCAAATAGCATATGGCTACACCTTC.

The table lists this clone with a few counts. This chain joins TRBV7-8 and TRBJ2-7; TRBD1 matches at 7 bases. CDR1 SGHVS and CDR2 FQNEAQ come from the germline V gene. The CDR3 runs 12 residues. J was trimmed by 0 bases and V by 8 bases; bases with no gene match: 1. The CDR3 nucleotides are TGTGCCAGCGGGGACAGCTCCTACGAGCAGTACTTC. Amino acid sequence: CASGDSSYEQYF.

The rearrangement uses TRBV4-3 and TRBJ1-5; TRBD1 is a possible D gene (5 bases). This CDR3 comprises 14 residues. The ends were cut back, 4 bases at V and 7 bases at J, with 14 bases in the middle. The germline gives CDR1 LGHNA, CDR2 YSLEER. CDR3 amino acids: CASSPLPGEQPQHF. As DNA, the CDR3 is TGCGCCAGCAGCCCCCTCCCGGGGGAACAGCCCCAGCATTTT.

The rearrangement links TRBV11-3 to TRBJ2-7; 8 bases map to TRBD1. CDR3 length: 15 amino acids. Per germline, CDR1 SGHNT and CDR2 YENEEA. Trimming at V came to 4 bases and at J to 2 bases, leaving 7 bases not matched to a gene. The CDR3 DNA follows: TGTGCCAGCAGCTCTCGGGACAGGACAGCCTACGAGCAGTACTTC. Its protein product is CASSSRDRTAYEQYF.

V usage is TRBV6-4 and J usage is TRBJ2-7, with D possibly matching TRBD1 (6 bases). CDR3 size: 18 residues. V lost 6 bases to trimming and J lost 3 bases, with 27 bases between them. Germline loops: CDR1 MRHNA, CDR2 SNTAGT. The CDR3 region is CASRGGFTGGPTYYEQYF. The CDR3 DNA reads as TGTGCCAGCAGAGGGGGATTCACGGGCGGCCCAACCTACTACGAGCAGTACTTC.

The chain joins TRBV9 to TRBJ1-4; no reliable D call. Per germline, CDR1 SGDLS and CDR2 YYNGEE. The CDR3 extends over 15 amino acids. Between the trimmed V and J ends, which lost 0 bases and 8 bases, there was a span of 14 bases. CDR3 bases: TGTGCCAGCAGCGTAGGTGCGCGGGATCGGGAAAAACTGTTTTTT. Translation: CASSVGARDREKLFF.